The clone carrying this T cell receptor (beta chain) was counted between two and nine times. As originally analysed: Researchers report that nucleated cell counts were estimated from reference gene primer amplification. Only in-frame clones appear in the TCRdb table, and some are missing; sequencing was by immunoSEQ multiplex PCR. V, J and clone size were drawn from that table, and D and trimming were deduced from the DNA. Among more than 85,000 clones, approximately 86% were seen once, and the ten largest hold about 3%. This CDR3 comprises 15 residues. In germline, CDR1 is SNHLY, CDR2 FYNNEI. V dropped 5 bases and J dropped 0 bases, with 14 bases sitting between them. These data are taken from a study of blood T cell repertoires in COVID-19. Study-wide context: Samples of COVID-19 (acute and convalescent) were obtained from the United States, Italy and Spain.

The chain has TRBV2 and TRBJ2-7; the D gene is possibly TRBD1 (6 bases). Specimen: peripheral blood. The source of this sequence is a man aged 50-60 years with active or convalescent COVID-19. The CDR3 here is CASSPIQGFSYEQYF. Written as DNA, the CDR3 is TGTGCCAGCAGTCCAATACAGGGATTCTCCTACGAGCAGTACTTC.